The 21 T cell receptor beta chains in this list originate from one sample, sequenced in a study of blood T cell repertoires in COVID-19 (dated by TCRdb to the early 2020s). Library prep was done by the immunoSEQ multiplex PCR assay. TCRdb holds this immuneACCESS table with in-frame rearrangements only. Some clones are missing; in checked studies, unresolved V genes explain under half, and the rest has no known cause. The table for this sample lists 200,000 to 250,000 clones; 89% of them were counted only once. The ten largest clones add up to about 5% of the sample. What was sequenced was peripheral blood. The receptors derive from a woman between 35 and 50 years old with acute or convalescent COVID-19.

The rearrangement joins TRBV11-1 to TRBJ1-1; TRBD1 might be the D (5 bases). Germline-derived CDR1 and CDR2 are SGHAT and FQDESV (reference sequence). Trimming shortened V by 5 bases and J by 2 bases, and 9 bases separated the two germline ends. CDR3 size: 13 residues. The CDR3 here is CASSATGNTEAFF. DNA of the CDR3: TGTGCCAGCAGCGCTACAGGAAACACTGAAGCTTTCTTT.

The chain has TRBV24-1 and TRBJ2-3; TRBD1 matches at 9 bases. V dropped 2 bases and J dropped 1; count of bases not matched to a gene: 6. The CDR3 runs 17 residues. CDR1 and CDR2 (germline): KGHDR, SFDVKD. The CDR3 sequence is CATSDSGQGLGTDTQYF. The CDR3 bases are TGTGCCACCAGTGATTCTGGACAGGGGCTCGGCACAGATACGCAGTATTTT.

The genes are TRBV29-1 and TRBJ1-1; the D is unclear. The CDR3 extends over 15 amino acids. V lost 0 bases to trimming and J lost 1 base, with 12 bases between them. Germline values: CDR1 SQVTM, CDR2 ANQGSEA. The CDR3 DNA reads TGCAGCGTTGAAGAGGTATCGGGGAGGAACACTGAAGCTTTCTTT. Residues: CSVEEVSGRNTEAFF.

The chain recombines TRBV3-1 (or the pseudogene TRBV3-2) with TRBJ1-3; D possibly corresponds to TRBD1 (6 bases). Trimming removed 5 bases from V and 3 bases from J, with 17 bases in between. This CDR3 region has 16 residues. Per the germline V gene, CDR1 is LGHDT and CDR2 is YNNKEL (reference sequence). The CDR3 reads CASSSPGHEIGNTIYF. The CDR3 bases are TGTGCCAGCAGCTCCCCGGGACACGAAATTGGAAACACCATATATTTT.

The CDR3 region has the DNA TGTGCCAGCAGTGAACCGGACGGGGGGAGATTTAACTATGGCTACACCTTC. Amino acids: CASSEPDGGRFNYGYTF. The V and J genes are TRBV6-1 and TRBJ1-2; D might be TRBD1 (5 bases). Germline-derived CDR1 and CDR2 are MNHNS and SASEGT. CDR3 length: 17 residues. With 2 bases removed from V and 1 base from J, the gap between germline ends came to 17 bases.

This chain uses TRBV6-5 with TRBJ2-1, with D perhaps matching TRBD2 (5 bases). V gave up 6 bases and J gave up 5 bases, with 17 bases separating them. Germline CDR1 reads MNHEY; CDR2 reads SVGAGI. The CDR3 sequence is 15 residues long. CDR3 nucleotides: TGTGCCAGCAGGTCCTTAACTAGATCTAACAATGAGCAGTTCTTC. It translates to CASRSLTRSNNEQFF.

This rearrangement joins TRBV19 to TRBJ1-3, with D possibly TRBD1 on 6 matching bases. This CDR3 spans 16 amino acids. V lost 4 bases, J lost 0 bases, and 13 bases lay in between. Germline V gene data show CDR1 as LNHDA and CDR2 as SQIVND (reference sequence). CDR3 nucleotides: TGTGCCAGTAGTACTTTACAGGGCTCCTCTGGAAACACCATATATTTT. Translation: CASSTLQGSSGNTIYF.

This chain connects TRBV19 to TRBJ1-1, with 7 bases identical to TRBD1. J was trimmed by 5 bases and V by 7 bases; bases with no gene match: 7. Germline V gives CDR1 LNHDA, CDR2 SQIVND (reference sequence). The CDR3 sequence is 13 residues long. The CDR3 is CASTPGQWTEAFF. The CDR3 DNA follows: TGTGCCAGTACCCCGGGACAGTGGACTGAAGCTTTCTTT.

The DNA of the CDR3 is TGTGCCAGCAGAACCGGGACTAGCGGCTTAGATACGCAGTATTTT. This codes for CASRTGTSGLDTQYF. The chain carries TRBV5-4 and TRBJ2-3; 11 nucleotides agree with TRBD2. This CDR3 comprises 15 residues. Trimming removed 5 bases from V and 5 bases from J; junction bases left unmatched: 7. Germline V gives CDR1 SGHNT, CDR2 YYREEE (reference sequence).

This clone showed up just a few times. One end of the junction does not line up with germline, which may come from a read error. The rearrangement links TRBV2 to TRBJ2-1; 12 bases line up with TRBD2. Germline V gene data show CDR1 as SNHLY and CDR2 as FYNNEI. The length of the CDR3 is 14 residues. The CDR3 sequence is CASRVASGGADGVF. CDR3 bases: TGTGCCAGCAGGGTGGCTAGCGGGGGGGCCGATGGCGTCTTC.

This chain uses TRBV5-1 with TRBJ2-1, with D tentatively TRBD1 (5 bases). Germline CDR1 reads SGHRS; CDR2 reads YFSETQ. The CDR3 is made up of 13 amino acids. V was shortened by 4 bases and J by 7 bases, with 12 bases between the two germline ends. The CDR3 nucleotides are TGCGCCAGCAGCCCATCAGGGTTAAATGAGCAGTTCTTC. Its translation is CASSPSGLNEQFF.

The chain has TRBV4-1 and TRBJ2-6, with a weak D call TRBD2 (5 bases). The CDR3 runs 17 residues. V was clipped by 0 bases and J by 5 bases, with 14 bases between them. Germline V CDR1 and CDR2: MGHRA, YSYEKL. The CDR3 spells CASSQEGLRTRANVLTF. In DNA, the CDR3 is TGCGCCAGCAGCCAAGAAGGACTCCGAACAAGGGCCAACGTCCTGACTTTC.

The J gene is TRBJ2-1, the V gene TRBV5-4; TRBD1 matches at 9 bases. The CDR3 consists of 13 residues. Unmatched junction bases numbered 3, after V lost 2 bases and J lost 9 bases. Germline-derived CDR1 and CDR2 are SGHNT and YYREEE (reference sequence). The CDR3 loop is CASSLQGAGEQFF. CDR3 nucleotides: TGTGCCAGCAGCTTACAGGGGGCTGGTGAGCAGTTCTTC.

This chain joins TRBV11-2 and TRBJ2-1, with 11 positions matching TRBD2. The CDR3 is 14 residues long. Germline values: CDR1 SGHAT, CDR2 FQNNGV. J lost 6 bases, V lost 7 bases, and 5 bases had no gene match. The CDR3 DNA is TGTGCCAGCACCGGACTAGCGGGCTCCAATGAGCAGTTCTTC. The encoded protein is CASTGLAGSNEQFF.

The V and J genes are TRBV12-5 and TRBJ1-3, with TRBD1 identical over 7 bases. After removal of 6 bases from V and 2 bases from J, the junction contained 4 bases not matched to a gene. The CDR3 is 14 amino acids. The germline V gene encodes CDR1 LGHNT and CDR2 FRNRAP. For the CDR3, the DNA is TGTGCTAGTGGAAGGGGGCAAGCTGGAAACACCATATATTTT. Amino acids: CASGRGQAGNTIYF.

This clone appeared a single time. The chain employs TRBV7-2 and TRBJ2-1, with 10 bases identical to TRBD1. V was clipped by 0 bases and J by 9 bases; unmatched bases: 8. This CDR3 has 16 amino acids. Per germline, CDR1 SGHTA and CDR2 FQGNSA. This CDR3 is CASSLALRDRGTEQFF. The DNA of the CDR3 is TGTGCCAGCAGCTTAGCGCTCCGGGACAGGGGCACTGAGCAGTTCTTC.

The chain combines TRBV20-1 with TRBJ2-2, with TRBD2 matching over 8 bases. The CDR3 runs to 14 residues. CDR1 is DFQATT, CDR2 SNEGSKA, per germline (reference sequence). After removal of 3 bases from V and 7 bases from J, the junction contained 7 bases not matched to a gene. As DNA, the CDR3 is TGCAGTGCTAGTAACGGGGGGGCCGGCGGGGAGCTGTTTTTT. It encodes CSASNGGAGGELFF.

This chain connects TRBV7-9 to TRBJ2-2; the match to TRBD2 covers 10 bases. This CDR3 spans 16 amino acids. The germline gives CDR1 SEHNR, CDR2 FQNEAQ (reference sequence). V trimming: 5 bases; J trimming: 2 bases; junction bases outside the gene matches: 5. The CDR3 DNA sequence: TGTGCCAGCAGCCCCGGACTAGCGGTTAACACCGGGGAGCTGTTTTTT. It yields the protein CASSPGLAVNTGELFF. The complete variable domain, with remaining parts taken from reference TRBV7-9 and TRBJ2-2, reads DTGVSQNPRHKITKRGQNVTFRCDPISEHNRLYWYRQTLGQGPEFLTYFQNEAQLEKSRLLSDRFSAERPKGSFSTLEIQRTEQGDSAMYLCASSPGLAVNTGELFFGEGSRLTVL.

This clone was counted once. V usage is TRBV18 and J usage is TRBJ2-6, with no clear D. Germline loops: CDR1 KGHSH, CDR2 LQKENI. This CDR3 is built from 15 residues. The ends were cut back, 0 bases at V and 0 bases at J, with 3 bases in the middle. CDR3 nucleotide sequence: TGTGCCAGCTCACCACCCCACTCTGGGGCCAACGTCCTGACTTTC. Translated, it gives CASSPPHSGANVLTF.

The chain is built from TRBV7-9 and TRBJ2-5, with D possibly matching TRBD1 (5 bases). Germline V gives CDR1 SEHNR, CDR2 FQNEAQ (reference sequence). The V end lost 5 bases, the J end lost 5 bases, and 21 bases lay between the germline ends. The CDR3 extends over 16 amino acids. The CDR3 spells CASSQYRPTVGETQYF. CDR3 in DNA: TGTGCCAGCAGCCAATACCGCCCGACAGTTGGTGAGACCCAGTACTTC.

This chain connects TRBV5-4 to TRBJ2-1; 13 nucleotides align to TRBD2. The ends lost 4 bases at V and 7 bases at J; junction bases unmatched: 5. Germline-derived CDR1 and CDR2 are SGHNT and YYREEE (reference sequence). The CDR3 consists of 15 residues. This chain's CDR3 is CASSLTSGGANEQFF. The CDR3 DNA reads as TGTGCCAGCAGCCTCACTAGCGGGGGGGCAAATGAGCAGTTCTTC.